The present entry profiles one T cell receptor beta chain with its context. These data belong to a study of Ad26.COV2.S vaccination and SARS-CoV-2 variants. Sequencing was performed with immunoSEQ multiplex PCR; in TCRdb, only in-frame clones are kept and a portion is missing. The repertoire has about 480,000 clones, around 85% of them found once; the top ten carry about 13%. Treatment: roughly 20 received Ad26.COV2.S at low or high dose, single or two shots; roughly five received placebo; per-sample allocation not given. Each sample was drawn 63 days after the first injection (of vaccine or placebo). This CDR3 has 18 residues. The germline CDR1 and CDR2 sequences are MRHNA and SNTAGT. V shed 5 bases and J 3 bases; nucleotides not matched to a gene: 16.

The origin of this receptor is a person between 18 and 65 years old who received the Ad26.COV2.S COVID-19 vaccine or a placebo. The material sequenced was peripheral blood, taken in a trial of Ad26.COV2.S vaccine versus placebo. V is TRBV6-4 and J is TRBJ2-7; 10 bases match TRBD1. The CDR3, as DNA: TGTGCCAGCAGTACCCAAGGGACAGGGGCGAAAGACGGCTACGAGCAGTACTTC. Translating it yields CASSTQGTGAKDGYEQYF.